The 10 T cell receptor beta chains below were found in one sample sequenced in a study of blood T cells in healthy people across ages. A second about 7 to 11 cycle PCR used barcoded and J-beta primers. Using its own MiXCR run on the 5' RACE reads, TCRdb lists one record per CDR3 protein. The sample shows around 1,600,000 distinct CDR3 sequences, approximately 42% of them seen only once. Sequenced input: blood. Every receptor here comes from a woman aged 18-35 years in good health.

For this clonotype: A read error is possible here, since a much larger clone lies one base away. The genes are TRBV4-3 and TRBJ2-4; D is ambiguous. Germline assignment: CDR1 LGHNA and CDR2 YSLEER. This CDR3 contains 14 residues. The CDR3 protein is CASSQLGAKDIQYF. CDR3 in DNA: TGCGCCAGCAGCCAACTTGGAGCCAAAGACATTCAGTACTTC.

This clonotype was seen a few times. In DNA, the CDR3 is TGTGCCAGCCTAGCCGGGGCTGGGTCTGGCTACACCTTC. It translates to CASLAGAGSGYTF. The rearrangement links TRBV2 to TRBJ1-2, with D possibly being TRBD1 (5 bases). Trimming cost V 8 bases and J 7 bases, with 17 bases left between them. There are 13 residues in the CDR3. CDR1 is SNHLY and CDR2 is FYNNEI in the germline V gene. Supplemented by reference TRBV2 and TRBJ1-2, the full variable domain reads EPEVTQTPSHQVTQMGQEVILRCVPISNHLYFYWYRQILGQKVEFLVSFYNNEISEKSEIFDDQFSVERPDGSNFTLKIRSTKLEDSAMYFCASLAGAGSGYTFGSGTRLTVV.

This clonotype has only a few counts. The V and J genes are TRBV9 and TRBJ1-2; weak D call: TRBD1 (6 bases). With 4 bases removed from V and 7 bases from J, the gap between germline ends came to 17 bases. Germline V CDR1 and CDR2: SGDLS, YYNGEE. The CDR3 has 14 residues. The CDR3 DNA reads TGTGCCAGCAGCCCAGGACTGGGGGCAATTGGCTACACCTTC. Translated: CASSPGLGAIGYTF.

In its sample, this clonotype was seen a few times. The V and J genes are TRBV4-1 and TRBJ2-5; TRBD2 aligns across 11 bases. Trimming cost V 0 bases and J 11 bases; bases outside gene matches: 17. This CDR3 is 18 amino acids long. Germline-derived CDR1 and CDR2 are MGHRA and YSYEKL. The DNA of the CDR3 is TGCGCCAGCAGCCAAGATCCGCCCCATAGCGGGGGGGCCTTTGAGCAGTACTTC. Amino acid sequence: CASSQDPPHSGGAFEQYF.

This chain connects TRBV15 to TRBJ1-2; a weak D match, TRBD1 (6 bases). This CDR3 is 14 amino acids long. Germline V gene data show CDR1 as LNHNV and CDR2 as YYDKDF (reference sequence). The ends were cut back, 6 bases at V and 3 bases at J, with 14 bases in the middle. CDR3: CATRTTGTYYGYTF. CDR3 coding DNA: TGTGCCACCAGAACCACAGGGACCTACTATGGCTACACCTTC.

The V gene is TRBV11-2, the J gene TRBJ2-1, with TRBD2 identical over 8 bases. Germline V gives CDR1 SGHAT, CDR2 FQNNGV. V lost 5 bases to trimming and J lost 1 base; unmatched junction nucleotides: 10. This CDR3 comprises 17 residues. CDR3 DNA sequence: TGTGCCAGCAGCCCCGGGGCTAGCGGGTTTTCCTACAATGAGCAGTTCTTC. This encodes CASSPGASGFSYNEQFF.

The chain combines TRBV20-1 with TRBJ2-7; D is uncertain. Germline CDR1 reads DFQATT; CDR2 reads SNEGSKA (reference sequence). Trimming removed 0 bases at V and 1 base at J, with 10 bases between. This CDR3 region has 14 residues. The DNA of the CDR3 is TGCAGTGCTAGAGATAGGACCATATCCTACGAGCAGTACTTC. The encoded protein is CSARDRTISYEQYF.

The chain uses TRBV7-9 and TRBJ1-1; 12 nucleotides match TRBD1. Germline loops: CDR1 SEHNR, CDR2 FQNEAQ (reference sequence). CDR3 length equals 17 residues. With V trimmed by 7 bases and J by 2 bases, 11 bases remained unmatched. CDR3 bases: TGTGCCAGCAACGATCCGGGACAGGGGGCCACCAACACTGAAGCTTTCTTT. Protein product: CASNDPGQGATNTEAFF.

This clonotype was counted a few times. V is TRBV20-1 and J is TRBJ2-5; D call uncertain. V was cut by 1 base and J by 4 bases, with 10 bases left in between. This CDR3 comprises 13 residues. Germline V lookup: CDR1 DFQATT, CDR2 SNEGSKA (reference sequence). The DNA for the CDR3 is TGCAGTGCTAGAGGGACGGCCCGAGAGACCCAGTACTTC. Translated: CSARGTARETQYF.

The chain couples TRBV19 to TRBJ2-1; 8 bases align to TRBD2. Per germline, CDR1 LNHDA and CDR2 SQIVND (reference sequence). The CDR3 is 16 residues long. J was trimmed by 10 bases and V by 1 base; bases with no gene match: 12. CDR3 region: CASSIGAGDYNTEQFF. The CDR3 DNA sequence: TGTGCCAGTAGTATAGGAGCGGGGGACTACAATACGGAGCAGTTCTTC.